This TCR beta chain was retrieved from a study of shared clonotypes between healthy human individuals. General observations from the study: Owing to a small donor count, the genetic and exposure-history diversity represented was limited.

A word on this clone: Its antigen is as yet unknown.

The protocol was immunoSEQ multiplex PCR, while the TCRdb copy is restricted to in-frame clones and leaves out a portion. The table shows about 2.3 million clones, with approximately 93% occurring only once. In germline, CDR1 is SGHAT, CDR2 FQDESV (reference sequence). The CDR3 loop spans 16 amino acids. V shed 5 bases, J shed 3 bases, and the junction held 9 bases outside the gene matches. The authors divided CD4+ cells into CD45RA+ naive and CD45RA-negative memory subsets. The chain recombines TRBV11-1 with TRBJ1-1; 10 positions match TRBD1. The sample comprised naive CD4+ T cells from PBMCs. Subset of the sample: CD45RA+ positively selected. This TCR derives from a man younger than 30 in good health. Some clones in this sample may be carry-over from other donors' samples. CDR3 residues: CASSLRQGALDTEAFF. The DNA for the CDR3 is TGTGCCAGCAGCCTCCGACAGGGGGCTTTGGACACTGAAGCTTTCTTT.